Presented here are 10 T cell receptor beta chains from one specimen sequenced in a study of T cells in Graves' hyperthyroidism and ophthalmopathy. RNA transcripts provided the source from which TCR beta CDR3 regions were amplified. TCR CDR3 underwent first-round RT-PCR with the HTBI primer set. TCRdb reanalysed the multiplex PCR reads using MiXCR and keeps one entry per CDR3 protein. The repertoire consists of fewer than 650,000 distinct CDR3 sequences, with approximately 15% occurring once and the leading ten covering 5% to 7%. Source material: blood. The receptors derive from a woman aged 25-40 years with Graves' hyperthyroidism that later progressed to Graves' ophthalmopathy.

This clonotype was found many times. The rearrangement uses TRBV2 and TRBJ1-1; D uncertain. V lost 2 bases to trimming and J lost 0 bases, with 7 bases between them. Germline V gene sequence: CDR1 SNHLY, CDR2 FYNNEI. CDR3 length: 14 residues. The CDR3 DNA reads TGTGCCAGCAGTGAAATGGGCGTGAACACTGAAGCTTTCTTT. Amino acids: CASSEMGVNTEAFF.

The rearrangement uses TRBV5-4 and TRBJ2-7; TRBD1 is a possible D gene (6 bases). CDR3 length equals 16 residues. Looked up from germline, CDR1 is SGHNT and CDR2 is YYREEE (reference sequence). Trimming removed 4 bases at V and 3 bases at J, with 20 bases between. CDR3 coding DNA: TGTGCCAGCAGCCTCCGGAGCGAAAGAGGGGGCTACGAGCAGTACTTC. Amino acid sequence: CASSLRSERGGYEQYF. Complete variable domain (other parts from reference TRBV5-4 and TRBJ2-7): ETGVTQSPTHLIKTRGQQVTLRCSSQSGHNTVSWYQQALGQGPQFIFQYYREEENGRGNFPPRFSGLQFPNYSSELNVNALELDDSALYLCASSLRSERGGYEQYFGPGTRLTVT.

This clonotype came up many times. The chain recombines TRBV12-3 or TRBV12-4 with TRBJ2-5; tentatively, D is TRBD1 (5 bases). The CDR3 runs to 14 residues. V lost 4 bases to trimming and J lost 4 bases, with 13 bases between them. The CDR3 protein is CASSYGRVGETQYF. The CDR3 DNA reads TGTGCCAGCAGTTACGGCAGGGTCGGAGAGACCCAGTACTTC.

A single count supports this clonotype. One junction end disagrees with the germline gene, perhaps due to a read error. The V gene is TRBV7-6, the J gene TRBJ2-6, with 7 positions matching TRBD2. This CDR3 contains 15 residues. The germline V gene encodes CDR1 SGHVS and CDR2 FNYEAQ. CDR3 DNA: TGTGCCAGCAGCCCGGATGAGGCGGGGGTCAACGTCCTGACCTTC. This sequence encodes CASSPDEAGVNVLTF. The full variable domain, completed using reference TRBV7-6 and TRBJ2-6, is GAGVSQSPRYKVTKRGQDVALRCDPISGHVSLYWYRQALGQGPEFLTYFNYEAQQDKSGLPNDRFSAERPEGSISTLTIQRTEQRDSAMYRCASSPDEAGVNVLTFGAGSRLTVL.

J is TRBJ2-7 and V is TRBV11-3; 11 bases line up with TRBD2. This CDR3 region has 15 residues. J gave up 3 bases and V 4 bases, and 5 bases lay outside the gene matches. Germline-derived CDR1 and CDR2 are SGHNT and YENEEA. This CDR3 reads CASSSTGTSGYEQYF. CDR3 nucleotides: TGTGCCAGCAGCTCGACCGGGACTAGCGGCTACGAGCAGTACTTC.

This clonotype appeared a few times. The J gene is TRBJ2-1, the V gene TRBV20-1; 8 bases match TRBD2. The CDR3 spans 15 residues. Germline CDR1 DFQATT, CDR2 SNEGSKA (reference sequence). With V trimmed by 1 base and J by 8 bases, 10 bases remained unmatched. The CDR3 protein is CSARVRAGVFDEQFF. The CDR3 nucleotides are TGCAGTGCTAGAGTGCGAGCGGGAGTCTTCGATGAGCAGTTCTTC.

V gene TRBV14 combines with J gene TRBJ2-1, with D unresolved. V was cut by 4 bases and J by 10 bases, with 14 bases left in between. Per germline, CDR1 SGHDN and CDR2 FVKESK. The CDR3 is 13 residues long. CDR3 amino acids: CASSLTPGREQFF. Written as DNA, the CDR3 is TGTGCCAGCAGCCTCACCCCGGGCCGCGAGCAGTTCTTC.

The rearrangement uses TRBV5-1 and TRBJ1-1; 7 bases are shared with TRBD1. Germline CDR1 SGHRS, CDR2 YFSETQ. The length of the CDR3 is 13 residues. V was clipped by 4 bases and J by 7 bases; unmatched bases: 7. The CDR3 bases are TGCGCCAGCAGCGGTACCGGGACAGATGAAGCTTTCTTT. It codes for CASSGTGTDEAFF.

The chain employs TRBV30 and TRBJ1-3, with D possibly being TRBD1 (5 bases). Per the germline V gene, CDR1 is GTSNPN and CDR2 is SVGIG (reference sequence). The CDR3 length is 12 residues. The ends were cut back, 3 bases at V and 7 bases at J, with 10 bases in the middle. CDR3 nucleotides: TGTGCCTGGAGCCAGGGTATGAACACCATATATTTT. This sequence encodes CAWSQGMNTIYF.

Remarks on this clonotype: A read error may explain this, as a much larger clone is one base away. The gene calls are TRBV28 and TRBJ1-2; TRBD1 might be the D (5 bases). V was cut by 8 bases and J by 1 base, with 8 bases left in between. The CDR3 extends over 12 amino acids. Germline lookup yields CDR1 MDHEN and CDR2 SYDVKM. CDR3: CASGGDNYGYTF. Here the CDR3 DNA reads TGTGCCAGCGGGGGGGATAACTATGGCTACACCTTC.